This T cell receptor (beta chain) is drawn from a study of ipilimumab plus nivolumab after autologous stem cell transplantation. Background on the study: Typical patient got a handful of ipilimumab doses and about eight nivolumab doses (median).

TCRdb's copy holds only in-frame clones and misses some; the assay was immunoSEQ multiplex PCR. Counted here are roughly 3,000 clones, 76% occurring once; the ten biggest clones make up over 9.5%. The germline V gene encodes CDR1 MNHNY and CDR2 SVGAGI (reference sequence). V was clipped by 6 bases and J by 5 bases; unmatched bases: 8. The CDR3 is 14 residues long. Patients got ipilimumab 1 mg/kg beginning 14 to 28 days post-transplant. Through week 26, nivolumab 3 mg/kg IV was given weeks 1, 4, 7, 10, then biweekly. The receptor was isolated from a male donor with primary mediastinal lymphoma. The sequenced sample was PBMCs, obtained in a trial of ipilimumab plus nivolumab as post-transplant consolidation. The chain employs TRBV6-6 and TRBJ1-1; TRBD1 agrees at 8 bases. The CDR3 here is CASSPRGRITEAFF. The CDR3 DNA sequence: TGTGCCAGCAGCCCCAGGGGGCGGATAACTGAAGCTTTCTTT.